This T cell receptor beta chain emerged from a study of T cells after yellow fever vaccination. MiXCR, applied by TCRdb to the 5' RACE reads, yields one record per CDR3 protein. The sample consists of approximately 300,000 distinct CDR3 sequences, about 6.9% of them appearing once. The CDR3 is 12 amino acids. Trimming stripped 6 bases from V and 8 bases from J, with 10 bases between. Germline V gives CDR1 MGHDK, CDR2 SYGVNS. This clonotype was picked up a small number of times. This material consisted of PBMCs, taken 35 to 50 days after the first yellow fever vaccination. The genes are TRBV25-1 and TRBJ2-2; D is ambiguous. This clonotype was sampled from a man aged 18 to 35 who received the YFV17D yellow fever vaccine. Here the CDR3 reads CASSGLLGELFF. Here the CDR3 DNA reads TGTGCCAGCAGCGGGCTATTAGGGGAGCTGTTTTTT.